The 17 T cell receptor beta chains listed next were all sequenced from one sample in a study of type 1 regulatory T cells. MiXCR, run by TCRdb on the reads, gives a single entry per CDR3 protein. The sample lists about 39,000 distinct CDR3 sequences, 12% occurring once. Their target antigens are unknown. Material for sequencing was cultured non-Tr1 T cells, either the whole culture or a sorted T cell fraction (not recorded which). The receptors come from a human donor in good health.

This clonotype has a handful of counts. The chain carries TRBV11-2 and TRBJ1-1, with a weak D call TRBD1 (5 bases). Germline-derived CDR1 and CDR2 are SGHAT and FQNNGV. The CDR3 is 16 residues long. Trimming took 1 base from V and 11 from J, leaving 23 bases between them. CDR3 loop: CASSLVRVDGRESAFF. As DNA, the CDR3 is TGTGCCAGCAGCTTAGTGCGGGTCGACGGCAGGGAGAGTGCTTTCTTT. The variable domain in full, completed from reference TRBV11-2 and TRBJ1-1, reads EAGVAQSPRYKIIEKRQSVAFWCNPISGHATLYWYQQILGQGPKLLIQFQNNGVVDDSQLPKDRFSAERLKGVDSTLKIQPAKLEDSAVYLCASSLVRVDGRESAFFGQGTRLTVV.

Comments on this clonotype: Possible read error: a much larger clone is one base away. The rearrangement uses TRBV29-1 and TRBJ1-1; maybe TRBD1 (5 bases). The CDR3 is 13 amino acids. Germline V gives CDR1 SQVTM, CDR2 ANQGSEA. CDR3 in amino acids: CSVDRAENPEAFF. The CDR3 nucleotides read TGCAGCGTTGACAGGGCTGAGAACCCTGAAGCTTTCTTT.

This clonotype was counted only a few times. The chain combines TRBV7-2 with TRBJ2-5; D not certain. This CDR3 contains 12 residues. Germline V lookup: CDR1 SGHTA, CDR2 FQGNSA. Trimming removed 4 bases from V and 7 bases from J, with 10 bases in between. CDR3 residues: CASSSPPGTQYF. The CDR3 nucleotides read TGTGCCAGCAGCTCCCCCCCCGGGACCCAGTACTTC.

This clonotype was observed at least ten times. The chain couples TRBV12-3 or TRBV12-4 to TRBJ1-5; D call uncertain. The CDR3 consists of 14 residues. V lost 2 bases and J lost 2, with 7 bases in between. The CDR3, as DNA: TGTGCCAGCAGTTTACTGGGAGGCAATCAGCCCCAGCATTTT. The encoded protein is CASSLLGGNQPQHF.

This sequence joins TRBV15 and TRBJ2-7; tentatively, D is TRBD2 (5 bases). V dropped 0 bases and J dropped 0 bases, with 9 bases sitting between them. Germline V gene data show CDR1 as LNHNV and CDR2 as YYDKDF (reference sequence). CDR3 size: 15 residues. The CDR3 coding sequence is TGTGCCACCAGCAGAGATAGGAGCGGCTCCTACGAGCAGTACTTC. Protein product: CATSRDRSGSYEQYF.

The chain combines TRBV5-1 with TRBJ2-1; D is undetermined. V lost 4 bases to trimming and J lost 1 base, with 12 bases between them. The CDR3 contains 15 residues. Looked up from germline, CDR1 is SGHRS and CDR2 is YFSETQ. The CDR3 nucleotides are TGCGCCAGCAGCGCAGACTTGAAGTCCTACAATGAGCAGTTCTTC. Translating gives CASSADLKSYNEQFF.

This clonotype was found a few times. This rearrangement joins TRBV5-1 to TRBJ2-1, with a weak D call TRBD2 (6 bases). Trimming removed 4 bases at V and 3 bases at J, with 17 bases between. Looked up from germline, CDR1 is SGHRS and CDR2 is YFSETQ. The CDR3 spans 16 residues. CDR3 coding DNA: TGCGCCAGCAGCACCACCCCTAGCGCCAGCTACAATGAGCAGTTCTTC. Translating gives CASSTTPSASYNEQFF.

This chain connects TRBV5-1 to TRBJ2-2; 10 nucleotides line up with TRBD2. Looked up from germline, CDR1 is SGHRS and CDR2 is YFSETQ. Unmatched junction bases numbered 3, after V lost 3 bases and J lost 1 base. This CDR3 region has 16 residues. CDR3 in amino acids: CASSSRLAGNTGELFF. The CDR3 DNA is TGCGCCAGCAGCTCGAGACTAGCGGGGAACACCGGGGAGCTGTTTTTT.

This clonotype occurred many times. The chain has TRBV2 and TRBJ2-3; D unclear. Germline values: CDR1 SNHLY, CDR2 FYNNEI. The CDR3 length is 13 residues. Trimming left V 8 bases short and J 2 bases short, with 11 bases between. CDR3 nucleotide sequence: TGTGCCAGCCCTCCACGGAACACAGATACGCAGTATTTT. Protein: CASPPRNTDTQYF.

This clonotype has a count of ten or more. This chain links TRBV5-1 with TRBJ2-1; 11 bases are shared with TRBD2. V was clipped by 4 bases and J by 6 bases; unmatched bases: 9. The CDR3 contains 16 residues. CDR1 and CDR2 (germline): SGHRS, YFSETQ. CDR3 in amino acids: CASSPALAGGGNEQFF. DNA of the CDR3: TGCGCCAGCAGCCCTGCCCTAGCGGGGGGTGGCAATGAGCAGTTCTTC.

CDR3 DNA: TGTGCCAGCTCCCCCCAGGGTGATCAGCCCCAGCATTTT. Its translation is CASSPQGDQPQHF. This chain connects TRBV18 to TRBJ1-5; the D gene is possibly TRBD1 (5 bases). The CDR3 has 13 residues. Germline CDR1 and CDR2: KGHSH and LQKENI. Trimming removed 6 bases from V and 5 bases from J, with 11 bases in between. The variable domain in full, with the rest retrieved from reference TRBV18 and TRBJ1-5, is NAGVMQNPRHLVRRRGQEARLRCSPMKGHSHVYWYRQLPEEGLKFMVYLQKENIIDESGMPKERFSAEFPKEGPSILRIQQVVRGDSAAYFCASSPQGDQPQHFGDGTRLSIL.

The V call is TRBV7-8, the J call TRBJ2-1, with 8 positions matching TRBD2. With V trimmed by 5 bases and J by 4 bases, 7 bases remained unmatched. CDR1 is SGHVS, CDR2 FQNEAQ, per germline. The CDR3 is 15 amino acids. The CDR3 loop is CASSVKRETYNEQFF. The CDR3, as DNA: TGTGCCAGCAGCGTAAAGCGGGAGACATACAATGAGCAGTTCTTC.

In DNA, the CDR3 is TGTGCCAGCAGTGAATGGAACGGATCCTACGAGCAGTACTTC. Translating gives CASSEWNGSYEQYF. The chain recombines TRBV25-1 with TRBJ2-7; no definite D call. With 1 base removed from V and 1 base from J, the gap between germline ends came to 8 bases. The CDR3 runs to 14 residues. The germline V gene encodes CDR1 MGHDK and CDR2 SYGVNS.

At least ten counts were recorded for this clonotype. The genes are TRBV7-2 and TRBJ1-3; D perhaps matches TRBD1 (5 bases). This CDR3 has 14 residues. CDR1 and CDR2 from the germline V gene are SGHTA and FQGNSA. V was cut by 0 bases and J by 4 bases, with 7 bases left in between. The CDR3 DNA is TGTGCCAGCAGCTTAGCAGGGGACGGAAACACCATATATTTT. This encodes CASSLAGDGNTIYF.

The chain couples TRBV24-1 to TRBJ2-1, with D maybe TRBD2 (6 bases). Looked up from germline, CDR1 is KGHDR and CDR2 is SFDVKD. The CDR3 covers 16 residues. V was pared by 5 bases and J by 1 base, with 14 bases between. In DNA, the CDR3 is TGTGCCACCAGTGGCGGGACGGAGGGGTCCTACAATGAGCAGTTCTTC. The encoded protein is CATSGGTEGSYNEQFF.

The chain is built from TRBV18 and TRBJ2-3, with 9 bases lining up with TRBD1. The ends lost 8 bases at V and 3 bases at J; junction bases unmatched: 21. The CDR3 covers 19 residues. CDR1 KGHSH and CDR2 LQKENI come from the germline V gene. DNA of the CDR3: TGTGCCAGCCTTCCTTTTGTCCAAGGACAGGGGATTAGGACAGATACGCAGTATTTT. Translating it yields CASLPFVQGQGIRTDTQYF. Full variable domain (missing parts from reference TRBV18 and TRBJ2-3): NAGVMQNPRHLVRRRGQEARLRCSPMKGHSHVYWYRQLPEEGLKFMVYLQKENIIDESGMPKERFSAEFPKEGPSILRIQQVVRGDSAAYFCASLPFVQGQGIRTDTQYFGPGTRLTVL.

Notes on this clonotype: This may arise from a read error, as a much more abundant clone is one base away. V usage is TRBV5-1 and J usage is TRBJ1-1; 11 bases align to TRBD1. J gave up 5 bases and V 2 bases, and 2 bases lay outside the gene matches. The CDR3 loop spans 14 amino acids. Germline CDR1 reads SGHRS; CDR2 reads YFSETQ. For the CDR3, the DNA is TGCGCCAGCAGCTTAGGGACAGGGGGAACTGAAGCTTTCTTT. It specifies CASSLGTGGTEAFF.